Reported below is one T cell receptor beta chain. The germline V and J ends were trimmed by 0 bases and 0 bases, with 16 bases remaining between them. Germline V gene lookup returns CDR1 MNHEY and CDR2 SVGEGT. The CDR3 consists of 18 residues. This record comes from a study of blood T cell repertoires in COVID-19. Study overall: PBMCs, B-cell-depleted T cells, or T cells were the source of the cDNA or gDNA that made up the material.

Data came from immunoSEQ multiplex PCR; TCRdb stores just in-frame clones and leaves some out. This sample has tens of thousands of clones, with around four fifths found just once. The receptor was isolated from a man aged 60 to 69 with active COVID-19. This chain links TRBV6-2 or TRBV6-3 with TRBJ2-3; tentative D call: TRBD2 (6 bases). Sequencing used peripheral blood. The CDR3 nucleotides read TGTGCCAGCAGTTACTCGTTTGCGGGGTCCGCTAGCACAGATACGCAGTATTTT. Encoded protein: CASSYSFAGSASTDTQYF.